The present T cell receptor (beta chain) was sequenced within a study of blood T cell repertoires in COVID-19. This CDR3 has 14 residues. V shed 4 bases and J shed 4 bases, with 14 bases lying between them. Germline V gene sequence: CDR1 SGDLS, CDR2 YYNGEE. The table lists this clone with a count of one. TCRdb's copy holds only in-frame clones and misses some; the assay was immunoSEQ multiplex PCR. Found here are 100,000 or so clones, about 90% of them singletons; the top ten hold roughly a sixth. The sequencing input was peripheral blood. The rearrangement joins TRBV9 to TRBJ1-2; TRBD1 might be the D (6 bases). The origin of this receptor is a man in his fifties or sixties with acute or convalescent COVID-19. As DNA, the CDR3 is TGTGCCAGCAGCCCCAGGACAGAACTCTATGGCTACACCTTC. Translated, it gives CASSPRTELYGYTF.